This is a list of T cell receptor beta chains from one sample in a study of cytomegalovirus exposure and HLA in healthy donors. Measured with immunoSEQ multiplex PCR; TCRdb has only the in-frame clones, and not every one. The table shows 100,000 or so clones, with roughly 79% occurring only once. Sample: PBMCs. These receptor sequences come from a male donor in good health and CMV-seronegative. Each CDR3 is given with its conserved first and last residue. The D gene is left open where the match is weak. Clone size is stated in some rows and not others, as once, few, many or a class when expanded.

CDR3	DNA	V	J	size	D
CASSDSALAGSSSTDTQYF	TGTGCCAGCTCGGACTCGGCGCTAGCGGGTTCCTCTAGCACAGATACGCAGTATTTT	TRBV2	TRBJ2-3	once	TRBD2
CASSLTQAPDTQYF	TGTGCCAGCAGCTTAACGCAGGCCCCAGATACGCAGTATTTT	TRBV7-3	TRBJ2-3	-	-
CASSMLAGVYNEQFF	TGTGCCAGTAGTATGCTAGCGGGAGTGTACAATGAGCAGTTCTTC	TRBV19	TRBJ2-1	-	TRBD2
CASSLRQGLSNYGYTF	TGTGCCAGCAGCCTGCGACAAGGCCTATCTAACTATGGCTACACCTTC	TRBV5-8	TRBJ1-2	-	-
CASSLKGQGGSPLHF	TGCGCCAGCAGCCTAAAAGGACAGGGGGGTTCACCCCTCCACTTT	TRBV5-1	TRBJ1-6	-	TRBD1
CASSLGQDYQPQHF	TGTGCCAGCAGCTTAGGACAGGATTATCAGCCCCAGCATTTT	TRBV7-9	TRBJ1-5	-	-
CASSQGTGAYGEQFF	TGTGCCAGCAGCCAAGGGACAGGGGCATATGGTGAGCAGTTCTTC	TRBV4-2	TRBJ2-1	-	TRBD1
CASSHLSEAGGQETQYF	TGTGCCAGCAGCCACCTAAGCGAAGCGGGAGGGCAAGAGACCCAGTACTTC	TRBV4-2	TRBJ2-5	-	TRBD2
CAWSTPNYNEQFF	TGTGCCTGGAGCACCCCTAATTACAATGAGCAGTTCTTC	TRBV30	TRBJ2-1	-	-
CASSLGQTTINYGYTF	TGTGCCAGCAGCTTAGGACAGACCACTATCAACTATGGCTACACCTTC	TRBV11-2	TRBJ1-2	-	-
CAWSGRGGSTEAFF	TGTGCCTGGAGCGGACGGGGTGGTAGCACTGAAGCTTTCTTT	TRBV30	TRBJ1-1	-	-
CASSPWGGNNTGELFF	TGTGCCAGCAGCCCCTGGGGGGGTAACAACACCGGGGAGCTGTTTTTT	TRBV11-3	TRBJ2-2	-	TRBD2
CASSPRGSTDTQYF	TGTGCCAGCTCACCACGAGGGAGCACAGATACGCAGTATTTT	TRBV18	TRBJ2-3	-	-
CASSQGGLDYNEQFF	TGTGCCAGCAGCCAAGGCGGGCTAGACTACAATGAGCAGTTCTTC	TRBV4-2	TRBJ2-1	-	-
CASSLLAGADEQYF	TGTGCCAGCAGCTTGTTAGCGGGAGCCGACGAGCAGTACTTC	TRBV5-4	TRBJ2-7	-	TRBD2
CASSPSVSSYNEQFF	TGTGCCAGCAGTCCTAGCGTTAGCTCCTACAATGAGCAGTTCTTC	TRBV7-8	TRBJ2-1	-	-
CASSINGPGTAERNYGYTF	TGTGCCAGCAGCATAAACGGCCCCGGGACAGCGGAGAGAAACTATGGCTACACCTTC	TRBV7-9	TRBJ1-2	-	TRBD1
CASGPGRTSGREETQYF	TGTGCTAGTGGCCCAGGGAGAACTAGCGGGAGGGAAGAGACCCAGTACTTC	TRBV12-5	TRBJ2-5	-	TRBD2
CAISGQSWVDEQYF	TGTGCCATCAGCGGACAGTCCTGGGTCGACGAGCAGTACTTC	TRBV10-3	TRBJ2-7	-	-
CASSPPGQGPAPAFF	TGTGCCAGCTCACCACCGGGGCAGGGGCCGGCCCCAGCTTTCTTT	TRBV18	TRBJ1-1	-	-
CASKAGTGTDTQYF	TGCGCCAGCAAGGCGGGTACGGGCACAGATACGCAGTATTTT	TRBV5-1	TRBJ2-3	-	-
CASSRDRPYEQYF	TGTGCCAGCAGCCGGGACAGGCCCTACGAGCAGTACTTC	TRBV28	TRBJ2-7	-	TRBD1
CASSEAGNNQPQHF	TGTGCCAGCAGTGAGGCAGGTAACAATCAGCCCCAGCATTTT	TRBV25-1	TRBJ1-5	few	-
CASVIQGSNTEAFF	TGTGCCAGCGTAATACAGGGTTCGAACACTGAAGCTTTCTTT	TRBV18	TRBJ1-1	-	-
CASSYPPGQRSNTEAFF	TGTGCCAGCAGCTACCCCCCGGGACAGAGATCGAACACTGAAGCTTTCTTT	TRBV7-2	TRBJ1-1	-	TRBD1
CASSQNSGRMDTQYF	TGTGCCAGCAGCCAAAACAGCGGGAGGATGGATACGCAGTATTTT	TRBV4-2	TRBJ2-3	-	TRBD2
CASRRDRAYEQYF	TGCGCCAGCAGGAGGGACAGGGCCTACGAGCAGTACTTC	TRBV10-2	TRBJ2-7	-	TRBD1
CASRSAGGSGELFF	TGTGCCAGCCGGTCTGCGGGAGGTTCCGGGGAGCTGTTTTTT	TRBV6-6	TRBJ2-2	once	TRBD2
CASSRSGGYEQYF	TGTGCCAGCTCACGGTCAGGAGGGTACGAGCAGTACTTC	TRBV18	TRBJ2-7	-	-
CASSLFGDTGEAFF	TGTGCCAGCAGTTTATTCGGGGACACGGGGGAAGCTTTCTTT	TRBV27	TRBJ1-1	-	-
CASSLGRGEGTQYF	TGTGCCAGCAGCTTAGGGCGGGGTGAGGGTACGCAGTATTTT	TRBV13	TRBJ2-3	-	-
CASSSGQGWTEAFF	TGTGCCAGCAGCTCCGGACAGGGGTGGACTGAAGCTTTCTTT	TRBV7-2	TRBJ1-1	once	TRBD1
CASSFWGTGGGTEAFF	TGTGCCAGCAGCTTTTGGGGAACAGGGGGTGGTACTGAAGCTTTCTTT	TRBV7-9	TRBJ1-1	-	TRBD1
CASSEDSGRSYNEQFF	TGTGCCAGCAGCGAAGATAGCGGACGCTCCTACAATGAGCAGTTCTTC	TRBV9	TRBJ2-1	-	-
CSSSLGTGPNTEAFF	TGTTCCAGCAGCTTAGGGACAGGGCCGAACACTGAAGCTTTCTTT	TRBV5-4	TRBJ1-1	-	TRBD1
CASREGETQYF	TGTGCCAGCAGGGAGGGGGAGACCCAGTACTTC	TRBV6-1	TRBJ2-5	-	-
CASSRPGHKETQYF	TGTGCCAGCAGTCGCCCGGGACACAAAGAGACCCAGTACTTC	TRBV6-1	TRBJ2-5	-	-
CASTSSGGETEAFF	TGTGCCAGCACCAGTTCAGGGGGCGAAACTGAAGCTTTCTTT	TRBV6-6	TRBJ1-1	-	TRBD1
CASSPPGGQPQHF	TGTGCCAGCAGTCCACCGGGGGGTCAGCCCCAGCATTTT	TRBV27	TRBJ1-5	-	-
CSAREVEGQYF	TGCAGTGCTAGAGAGGTGGAGGGGCAGTACTTC	TRBV20-1	TRBJ2-7	-	-
CSSEILQQLGSGNTIYF	TGTTCCAGCGAAATACTGCAACAGCTCGGCTCTGGAAACACCATATATTTT	TRBV7-9	TRBJ1-3	-	-
CASSLTSVHEQFF	TGCGCCAGCAGCCTAACTAGCGTCCATGAGCAGTTCTTC	TRBV4-1	TRBJ2-1	few	TRBD2
CASKIYRDTEAFF	TGTGCCAGCAAAATATACAGGGACACTGAAGCTTTCTTT	TRBV6-1	TRBJ1-1	once	-
CASSFLGVEKLFF	TGTGCCAGCAGCTTCCTCGGGGTTGAAAAACTGTTTTTT	TRBV7-2	TRBJ1-4	-	-
CASSSLRAEAFF	TGTGCCAGCAGCTCGCTACGGGCTGAAGCTTTCTTT	TRBV7-9	TRBJ1-1	few	-
CASSDSRWGESNEQFF	TGTGCCAGCAGTGACTCGAGGTGGGGAGAGAGTAATGAGCAGTTCTTC	TRBV6-4	TRBJ2-1	few	-
CATSGQGSSTDTQYF	TGTGCCACATCCGGACAGGGGAGCTCCACAGATACGCAGTATTTT	TRBV19	TRBJ2-3	-	TRBD1
CASSETGHEQYF	TGTGCCAGCAGTGAAACAGGCCACGAGCAGTACTTC	TRBV2	TRBJ2-7	few	-
CSARGPGEQFF	TGCAGTGCTAGAGGCCCAGGTGAGCAGTTCTTC	TRBV20-1	TRBJ2-1	-	-
CASSSEPGQETQYF	TGTGCCAGCAGCTCGGAACCGGGACAAGAGACCCAGTACTTC	TRBV5-4	TRBJ2-5	-	-
CASSLTGGNTEAFF	TGTGCCAGCAGCTTAACAGGGGGCAACACTGAAGCTTTCTTT	TRBV7-9	TRBJ1-1	-	TRBD1
CASPEGVWYGYTF	TGCGCCAGCCCCGAGGGGGTTTGGTATGGCTACACCTTC	TRBV4-1	TRBJ1-2	-	-
CASSLGLAGRETQYF	TGTGCCAGCAGTTTGGGACTAGCGGGACGAGAGACCCAGTACTTC	TRBV28	TRBJ2-5	-	TRBD2
CASSLSRDSPLHF	TGCGCCAGCAGCTTGAGCAGGGATTCACCCCTCCACTTT	TRBV5-1	TRBJ1-6	-	-
CASSAPGYGGYTF	TGCGCCAGCAGCGCCCCAGGGTATGGAGGCTACACCTTC	TRBV5-1	TRBJ1-2	few	-
CASRRGSRTDTQYF	TGTGCCAGCAGGCGCGGGAGTCGAACAGATACGCAGTATTTT	TRBV6-6	TRBJ2-3	few	TRBD2
CASSGLAGGTEQYF	TGTGCCAGCAGCGGACTAGCGGGGGGGACCGAGCAGTACTTC	TRBV7-2	TRBJ2-7	once	TRBD2
CASSSTLQALHF	TGTGCCAGTAGTTCTACCCTTCAAGCCCTCCACTTT	TRBV19	TRBJ1-6	once	-
CASSLGQGNYGYTF	TGTGCCAGCAGTTTGGGACAGGGAAACTATGGCTACACCTTC	TRBV27	TRBJ1-2	few	TRBD1